This T cell receptor beta chain was sequenced during a study of siplizumab effects on memory and regulatory T cells. With regard to this clone: Its antigen remains unknown.

The mixed lymphocyte reaction cells were held in coculture (37°C) for over 5 days. Every sample had approximately 100,000 of its TCR templates assayed. Clones were sequenced by immunoSEQ multiplex PCR, and TCRdb holds only the in-frame ones, with some missing. Of 3,000 to 4,000 clones in the sample, roughly 53% are singletons; the top ten hold 4.8%. V dropped 5 bases and J dropped 0 bases, with 10 bases sitting between them. CDR3 length equals 14 residues. Germline V gene data show CDR1 as SGHVS and CDR2 as FNYEAQ. Whole-study results and caveats: Most alloreactive clones went unmapped to unstimulated subsets; only a minor fraction mapped. A major contribution to the alloresponse seemed to be made by naive T cells, which seemed more diverse than memory cells.

This receptor was identified in a human donor in good health; the cells came from an allogeneic mixed lymphocyte reaction. Sequenced sample: CFSE-low (dividing) CD4+ T cells sorted from an allogeneic mixed lymphocyte reaction. V and J are TRBV7-6 and TRBJ1-1, with no clear D. In DNA, the CDR3 is TGTGCCAGCAGCCGGGAGCTTATGAACACTGAAGCTTTCTTT. It specifies CASSRELMNTEAFF.